This TCR beta chain comes out of a study of cytomegalovirus exposure and HLA in healthy donors. V lost 4 bases, J lost 0 bases, and 10 bases lay in between. Germline lookup yields CDR1 LGHNT and CDR2 FRNRAP. The CDR3 extends over 15 amino acids. This table comes from immunoSEQ multiplex PCR, and its TCRdb copy is limited to in-frame clones, with some not included. The repertoire holds roughly 98,000 clones, with 87% as singletons. Study-level points and caveats: In vitro checks showed that three CMV-associated chains really do target CMV antigens.

To note about this clone: What it binds is not known.

The genes are TRBV12-5 and TRBJ2-4; possibly TRBD2 for D (5 bases). The source material was PBMCs. This receptor was taken from a man aged 18 to 35 in good health and CMV-seropositive. In DNA form, the CDR3 reads TGTGCTAGTGGTTCGGGAATACTAGCCAAAAACATTCAGTACTTC. Its protein is CASGSGILAKNIQYF.